This passage covers 6 T cell receptor beta chains from one sample sequenced in a study of tumor-infiltrating lymphocytes in localized non-small cell lung cancer. Data came from immunoSEQ multiplex PCR; TCRdb stores just in-frame clones and leaves some out. The table lists over 10,000 clones, 78% of them singletons. Sequencing used lung tumor tissue. The source is a human donor with non-small cell lung cancer.

This clone was detected only a few times. The chain is built from TRBV4-1 and TRBJ2-3, with D tentatively TRBD2 (6 bases). Germline assignment: CDR1 MGHRA and CDR2 YSYEKL. V lost 7 bases, J lost 0 bases, and 8 bases lay in between. The CDR3 runs to 13 residues. The DNA for the CDR3 is TGCGCCAGCATGGGGAGGAGCACAGATACGCAGTATTTT. Residues: CASMGRSTDTQYF.

This clone was counted a few times. The gene calls are TRBV7-9 and TRBJ2-5, with 7 bases fitting TRBD2. The CDR3 runs 14 residues. The germline CDR1 and CDR2 sequences are SEHNR and FQNEAQ (reference sequence). Germline trimming cut 1 base from V and 4 bases from J; bases unmatched to any gene: 3. The CDR3 is CASSLVTSPETQYF. CDR3 DNA: TGTGCCAGCAGCTTAGTGACTAGCCCAGAGACCCAGTACTTC.

The chain is built from TRBV7-9 and TRBJ1-2; D is unclear. Trimming stripped 4 bases from V and 8 bases from J, with 14 bases between. This CDR3 has 13 residues. Germline CDR1 and CDR2: SEHNR and FQNEAQ (reference sequence). CDR3 loop: CASSSLLRKGYTF. For the CDR3, the DNA is TGTGCCAGCAGCTCCCTACTTCGGAAAGGCTACACCTTC.

The V call is TRBV7-2, the J call TRBJ2-1; 15 positions match TRBD2. Germline CDR1 and CDR2: SGHTA and FQGNSA. The V gene end was trimmed by 1 base and the J gene end by 4 bases; junction bases not matched to a gene: 5. The CDR3 is 18 amino acids. CDR3 nucleotides: TGTGCCAGCAGCTTAGAAGGGACTAGCGGGAGGTTTTACAATGAGCAGTTCTTC. Protein sequence: CASSLEGTSGRFYNEQFF. Looking up the rest from reference TRBV7-2 and TRBJ2-1 gives the full variable domain: GAGVSQSPSNKVTEKGKDVELRCDPISGHTALYWYRQSLGQGLEFLIYFQGNSAPDKSGLPSDRFSAERTGGSVSTLTIQRTQQEDSAVYLCASSLEGTSGRFYNEQFFGPGTRLTVL.

The chain joins TRBV6-5 to TRBJ2-1; 8 nucleotides align to TRBD2. The ends lost 4 bases at V and 4 bases at J; junction bases unmatched: 6. Germline V gives CDR1 MNHEY, CDR2 SVGAGI. The CDR3 spans 15 residues. The CDR3 DNA reads as TGTGCCAGCAGTTCGGGCGGGGGGACGTACAATGAGCAGTTCTTC. It yields the protein CASSSGGGTYNEQFF.

The chain joins TRBV7-8 to TRBJ2-7; unclear D gene. The germline V and J ends were trimmed by 0 bases and 3 bases, with 15 bases remaining between them. Germline CDR1 reads SGHVS; CDR2 reads FQNEAQ. The CDR3 extends over 16 amino acids. The CDR3: CASSLALKGLLYEQYF. CDR3 DNA sequence: TGTGCCAGCAGCTTAGCATTAAAGGGTCTTCTCTACGAGCAGTACTTC. Full variable domain (remainder filled in from reference TRBV7-8 and TRBJ2-7): GAGVSQSPRYKVAKRGQDVALRCDPISGHVSLFWYQQALGQGPEFLTYFQNEAQLDKSGLPSDRFFAERPEGSVSTLKIQRTQQEDSAVYLCASSLALKGLLYEQYFGPGTRLTVT.